A single sample gave rise to the 9 T cell receptor beta chains below, sequenced in a study of CD8+ T cells in alopecia areata. The sample's treatment: oral pan-JAK inhibitor, 5-10 mg twice daily. After isolation, RNA underwent reverse transcription to generate cDNA as the sequencing template. Using immunoSEQ multiplex PCR, the repertoire was profiled, and TCRdb retains in-frame clones only, with some absent. The table has some 80,000 clones, 60% to 70% seen once; the top ten hold 20% to 25%. Sequencing used CD8+ T cells sorted from blood, obtained at week 24, from a patient treated with tofacitinib. The receptors originated from a human donor with alopecia areata.

The gene calls are TRBV7-8 and TRBJ2-7; weak D call: TRBD2 (6 bases). Germline lookup yields CDR1 SGHVS and CDR2 FQNEAQ. The V end lost 5 bases, the J end lost 5 bases, and 22 bases lay between the germline ends. This CDR3 is built from 16 residues. The CDR3 coding sequence is TGTGCCAGCAGCGCGCGGGACCGCGGGACGGGGAACGAGCAGTACTTC. Its translation is CASSARDRGTGNEQYF. The complete variable domain, with remaining parts taken from reference TRBV7-8 and TRBJ2-7, reads GAGVSQSPRYKVAKRGQDVALRCDPISGHVSLFWYQQALGQGPEFLTYFQNEAQLDKSGLPSDRFFAERPEGSVSTLKIQRTQQEDSAVYLCASSARDRGTGNEQYFGPGTRLTVT.

This clone was detected once. The V gene is TRBV19, the J gene TRBJ2-7; maybe TRBD2 (6 bases). The CDR3 sequence is 14 residues long. The germline gives CDR1 LNHDA, CDR2 SQIVND (reference sequence). Trimming removed 5 bases at V and 4 bases at J, with 15 bases between. Here the CDR3 reads CASSPFGGSYEQYF. The CDR3 bases are TGTGCCAGTAGTCCTTTCGGGGGTTCTTACGAGCAGTACTTC.

V is TRBV9 and J is TRBJ2-7; TRBD1 matches 11 bases. CDR3 length: 14 residues. The V and J ends lost 4 bases and 5 bases, in that order; junction bases with no gene match: 5. CDR1 and CDR2 (germline): SGDLS, YYNGEE. The CDR3 region is CASSPWTGGNEQYF. The CDR3 bases are TGTGCCAGCAGCCCTTGGACAGGGGGCAACGAGCAGTACTTC. The full variable domain, rest sourced from reference TRBV9 and TRBJ2-7, is DSGVTQTPKHLITATGQRVTLRCSPRSGDLSVYWYQQSLDQGLQFLIQYYNGEERAKGNILERFSAQQFPDLHSELNLSSLELGDSALYFCASSPWTGGNEQYFGPGTRLTVT.

A few counts support this clone. The rearrangement links TRBV9 to TRBJ2-1; D call uncertain. Per the germline V gene, CDR1 is SGDLS and CDR2 is YYNGEE. Trimming removed 3 bases from V and 5 bases from J, with 15 bases in between. The CDR3 covers 15 residues. CDR3 residues: CASSAVIALNNEQFF. CDR3 coding DNA: TGTGCCAGCAGCGCAGTAATAGCTCTCAACAATGAGCAGTTCTTC.

This CDR3 is CATSSGKDILTEAFF. In DNA form, the CDR3 reads TGTGCCACCAGCAGCGGAAAGGACATTCTTACTGAAGCTTTCTTT. The V and J genes are TRBV15 and TRBJ1-1; maybe TRBD1 (5 bases). This CDR3 comprises 15 residues. V lost 3 bases to trimming and J lost 5 bases, with 16 bases between them. Per germline, CDR1 LNHNV and CDR2 YYDKDF (reference sequence).

This clone has a handful of counts. The CDR3 region has the DNA TGTGCCAGCAGCCCGGGAGGGACGGGGGGGGCCAACGTCCTGACTTTC. It encodes CASSPGGTGGANVLTF. The chain couples TRBV11-2 to TRBJ2-6; TRBD2 agrees at 8 bases. CDR1 and CDR2 from the germline V gene are SGHAT and FQNNGV. V shed 5 bases, J shed 4 bases, and the junction held 7 bases outside the gene matches. The CDR3 is 16 amino acids.

The V and J genes are TRBV10-3 and TRBJ2-3; the D gene could be TRBD1 or TRBD2 (6 bases each). Trimming stripped 8 bases from V and 4 bases from J, with 16 bases between. The length of the CDR3 is 14 residues. The V gene's germline CDR1 is ENHRY and CDR2 SYGVKD. CDR3 amino acids: CAISDPGAADTQYF. CDR3 nucleotide sequence: TGTGCCATCTCGGATCCGGGGGCTGCAGATACGCAGTATTTT.

J is TRBJ2-7 and V is TRBV30; D perhaps matches TRBD1 (5 bases). The CDR3 has 16 residues. In germline, CDR1 is GTSNPN, CDR2 SVGIG (reference sequence). V was clipped by 2 bases and J by 3 bases, with 20 bases between them. CDR3 in amino acids: CAWSPTNSGPIYEQYF. The DNA for the CDR3 is TGTGCCTGGAGTCCTACCAACTCAGGGCCGATCTACGAGCAGTACTTC.

The V gene is TRBV7-2, the J gene TRBJ2-7; D gene uncertain. The germline V and J ends were trimmed by 3 bases and 2 bases, with 17 bases remaining between them. The CDR3 totals 16 residues. Germline loops: CDR1 SGHTA, CDR2 FQGNSA. CDR3 loop: CASSLAPGSWPYEQYF. CDR3 DNA: TGTGCCAGCAGCTTGGCCCCCGGCTCATGGCCCTACGAGCAGTACTTC.